The clone carrying this TCR beta chain occurred many times. Amplification of TCR beta CDR3 regions was performed using RNA transcripts as template. Primed by the HTBI set, a first-round RT-PCR was run on the TCR CDR3. TCRdb passed the multiplex PCR reads through MiXCR, listing each CDR3 protein once. Altogether some 300,000 distinct CDR3 sequences are present, around 19% being singletons, with the ten largest covering under 45%. CDR3 length equals 13 residues. Germline assignment: CDR1 SNHLY and CDR2 FYNNEI. V gave up 8 bases and J gave up 0 bases; unmatched junction bases: 3. The data are from a study of T cells in Graves' hyperthyroidism and ophthalmopathy.

The V and J genes are TRBV2 and TRBJ2-7; 8 positions agree with TRBD2. The TCR comes from a man between 45 and 60 years old with Graves' ophthalmopathy. Material for sequencing was blood. DNA of the CDR3: TGTGCCAGCGCCGGGACTAGCTCCTACGAGCAGTACTTC. This translates into CASAGTSSYEQYF. Full variable domain (outside the CDR3, taken from reference TRBV2 and TRBJ2-7): EPEVTQTPSHQVTQMGQEVILRCVPISNHLYFYWYRQILGQKVEFLVSFYNNEISEKSEIFDDQFSVERPDGSNFTLKIRSTKLEDSAMYFCASAGTSSYEQYFGPGTRLTVT.